The rows below give T cell receptor beta chains drawn from one sample of a study of blood T cells in healthy people across ages. MiXCR, applied by TCRdb to the 5' RACE reads, yields one record per CDR3 protein. The sample holds about 780,000 distinct CDR3 sequences; about 45% are singletons and the top ten take about a sixth. The specimen was blood. Receptor source: a man aged 80 or over in good health. Both conserved end residues are part of each CDR3. Fields, in order: V gene, J gene, CDR3 protein.

v_call: TRBV5-1
j_call: TRBJ2-3
cdr3_aa: CASSSSGLAGASADTQYF

v_call: TRBV29-1
j_call: TRBJ2-5
cdr3_aa: CSVRSGGRALGETQYF

v_call: TRBV7-2
j_call: TRBJ1-4
cdr3_aa: CASSSPPSPGDEKLFF

v_call: TRBV24-1
j_call: NA
cdr3_aa: CATSAHDRDQETQYF

v_call: TRBV10-3
j_call: TRBJ2-3
cdr3_aa: CAITQGTGRTDTQYF

v_call: TRBV18
j_call: TRBJ1-2
cdr3_aa: CASSPGQGKDGYTF

v_call: TRBV12-3/TRBV12-4
j_call: TRBJ1-4
cdr3_aa: CAGTSDPTGWNEKLFF

v_call: TRBV29-1
j_call: NA
cdr3_aa: CSVEGRGDIYYNEQYF

v_call: TRBV6-2/TRBV6-3
j_call: TRBJ1-1
cdr3_aa: CASSPSPRANTEAFF

v_call: TRBV28
j_call: NA
cdr3_aa: CASSLSRASYNEQYF

v_call: TRBV20-1
j_call: TRBJ2-1
cdr3_aa: CSAREGSGIHNGQFF

v_call: TRBV19
j_call: TRBJ2-1
cdr3_aa: CASSIGRDNEQFF

v_call: TRBV18
j_call: TRBJ2-1
cdr3_aa: CASSPPGLAGSRNEQFF

v_call: TRBV20-1
j_call: TRBJ2-1
cdr3_aa: CSASPPNEQFF

v_call: TRBV30
j_call: TRBJ2-7
cdr3_aa: CAWIFGAEQYF

v_call: TRBV20-1
j_call: TRBJ2-3
cdr3_aa: CSASTRLDTQYF

v_call: TRBV7-9
j_call: TRBJ2-7
cdr3_aa: CASSLVSAETGYEQYF

v_call: TRBV5-1
j_call: NA
cdr3_aa: CASSLGTAGAHEQYF

v_call: TRBV3-1
j_call: TRBJ2-5
cdr3_aa: CASSQRHGETQNF

v_call: TRBV7-2
j_call: TRBJ2-1
cdr3_aa: CASTPGGLAAFNEQFF

v_call: TRBV5-1
j_call: TRBJ2-3
cdr3_aa: CASSPRQGDTDTQYF

v_call: TRBV7-2
j_call: TRBJ2-7
cdr3_aa: CASSAGFSTRAYEQYF

v_call: TRBV5-1
j_call: TRBJ2-5
cdr3_aa: CASSIQGPEKETQYF

v_call: TRBV4-3
j_call: TRBJ1-5
cdr3_aa: CASSQEGGSGQPQHF

v_call: TRBV6-2/TRBV6-3
j_call: TRBJ1-2
cdr3_aa: CASSSVSRDRANCGYTF

v_call: TRBV14
j_call: TRBJ2-6
cdr3_aa: CASSQGGRSPPSVLTF

v_call: TRBV20-1
j_call: TRBJ2-5
cdr3_aa: CSARSLAETIQETRYF

v_call: TRBV5-1
j_call: TRBJ2-5
cdr3_aa: CASRGTGWYQETQYF

v_call: TRBV12-3/TRBV12-4
j_call: TRBJ2-7
cdr3_aa: CASNNRDRTVTYEQYF

v_call: TRBV7-2
j_call: NA
cdr3_aa: CASSWDASSGYEQYF

v_call: TRBV18
j_call: TRBJ2-1
cdr3_aa: CASSPTGAGLKFF

v_call: TRBV20-1
j_call: TRBJ2-7
cdr3_aa: CSARDQGGPSSYEQYF

v_call: TRBV7-9
j_call: NA
cdr3_aa: CASSQGQGTSEQYF

v_call: TRBV20-1
j_call: TRBJ1-5
cdr3_aa: CSARGQGKQPQHF

v_call: TRBV29-1
j_call: TRBJ1-1
cdr3_aa: CSVELLHREAFF

v_call: TRBV6-6
j_call: TRBJ2-5
cdr3_aa: CASRGTSASQETQYF

v_call: TRBV18
j_call: TRBJ2-2
cdr3_aa: CASSLLTSGRPWTGELFF

v_call: TRBV20-1
j_call: TRBJ2-1
cdr3_aa: CSARDILAGGSYNEQFF

v_call: TRBV5-1
j_call: TRBJ2-6
cdr3_aa: CASTTGTDSSGANVLTF

v_call: TRBV3-1
j_call: TRBJ2-2
cdr3_aa: CASSQGSDARELFF

v_call: TRBV11-2
j_call: TRBJ2-1
cdr3_aa: CASSFPGEQFF

v_call: TRBV12-3/TRBV12-4
j_call: TRBJ2-3
cdr3_aa: CASSLPRGYSTDTQYF

v_call: TRBV20-1
j_call: TRBJ2-3
cdr3_aa: CSSNYRGTDTQYF

v_call: TRBV4-1
j_call: TRBJ1-1
cdr3_aa: CASSQGYYNTEAFF

v_call: TRBV6-1
j_call: TRBJ2-1
cdr3_aa: CASSGQLRNEQFF

v_call: TRBV5-1
j_call: TRBJ2-5
cdr3_aa: CASSLGPAQEAQYF

v_call: TRBV3-1
j_call: TRBJ2-1
cdr3_aa: CASNQGLASYNEQFF

v_call: TRBV5-1
j_call: TRBJ2-5
cdr3_aa: CASSTGQDWETQYF

v_call: TRBV7-9
j_call: NA
cdr3_aa: CASSLAGQTQYF

v_call: TRBV20-1
j_call: TRBJ2-5
cdr3_aa: CSASGMGETQYF

v_call: TRBV5-4
j_call: TRBJ2-3
cdr3_aa: CASSPGTSGRGTDTQYF

v_call: TRBV10-3
j_call: TRBJ1-4
cdr3_aa: CAIGAEEGNEKLFF

v_call: TRBV12-3/TRBV12-4
j_call: TRBJ1-2
cdr3_aa: CASSLAGANYGYTF

v_call: TRBV2
j_call: TRBJ1-2
cdr3_aa: CDWYPNCGYTF

v_call: TRBV5-1
j_call: TRBJ1-6
cdr3_aa: CASTEPGGHSPPHF

v_call: TRBV7-2
j_call: TRBJ2-1
cdr3_aa: CASRVSAGGYNEQFF

v_call: TRBV28
j_call: TRBJ2-6
cdr3_aa: CASSPTNSGANVLTF